Below are 21 T cell receptor beta chains sequenced from a single sample in a study of beta chain features in type 1 diabetes. Sequencing targeted expressed TCRB transcripts, as all isolated RNA had been reverse transcribed. The table came from immunoSEQ multiplex PCR; TCRdb's copy has only in-frame clones and leaves some out. The sample has under 200,000 clones; about 8.1% are singletons. The specimen sequenced was central memory CD4+ T cells from blood. These receptors came from a man between 18 and 29 years old in good health.

This clone was counted only a few times. Additional DNA sequences in this sample encode the identical CDR3. The chain has TRBV2 and TRBJ2-3; D perhaps matches TRBD1 (5 bases). This CDR3 is 12 amino acids long. Looked up from germline, CDR1 is SNHLY and CDR2 is FYNNEI. V was shortened by 6 bases and J by 2 bases, with 6 bases between the two germline ends. The CDR3 DNA reads as TGTGCCAGCAGGGACAACACAGATACGCAGTATTTT. Its translation is CASRDNTDTQYF.

This clone has just a few counts. This sequence joins TRBV6-5 and TRBJ1-2, with TRBD1 matching 7 bases. Germline V gene lookup returns CDR1 MNHEY and CDR2 SVGAGI. The trim removed 0 bases at V and 5 bases at J, leaving 6 bases unmatched. The CDR3 extends over 15 amino acids. CDR3 in amino acids: CASSYSQGGWYGYTF. Here the CDR3 DNA reads TGTGCCAGCAGTTACTCGCAGGGGGGATGGTATGGCTACACCTTC.

The gene calls are TRBV7-8 and TRBJ2-4; the match to TRBD1 covers 8 bases. The CDR3 length is 14 residues. CDR1 and CDR2 (germline): SGHVS, FQNEAQ. V dropped 5 bases and J dropped 5; count of bases not matched to a gene: 5. CDR3 amino acids: CASSVNRGENIQYF. The CDR3 bases are TGTGCCAGCAGCGTAAACAGGGGGGAAAACATTCAGTACTTC. Full variable domain (outside the CDR3, taken from reference TRBV7-8 and TRBJ2-4): GAGVSQSPRYKVAKRGQDVALRCDPISGHVSLFWYQQALGQGPEFLTYFQNEAQLDKSGLPSDRFFAERPEGSVSTLKIQRTQQEDSAVYLCASSVNRGENIQYFGAGTRLSVL.

The table lists this clone with a few counts. V gene TRBV11-1 combines with J gene TRBJ1-5, with 7 bases fitting TRBD1. The ends lost 5 bases at V and 6 bases at J; junction bases unmatched: 1. Germline values: CDR1 SGHAT, CDR2 FQDESV (reference sequence). The CDR3 loop spans 12 amino acids. The CDR3 is CASSRGLQPQHF. The CDR3 bases are TGTGCCAGCAGCAGGGGGCTTCAGCCCCAGCATTTT.

This clone was counted only a few times. CDR3 DNA: TGTGCCAGTAGTAACATAGCGGGAGTGAACTACGAGCAGTACTTC. Translating gives CASSNIAGVNYEQYF. The rearrangement links TRBV19 to TRBJ2-7; TRBD2 matches at 9 bases. The V gene's germline CDR1 is LNHDA and CDR2 SQIVND (reference sequence). Trimming cost V 4 bases and J 3 bases; bases outside gene matches: 7. The length of the CDR3 is 15 residues.

This clone has ten or more counts. V and J are TRBV10-3 and TRBJ2-5; perhaps TRBD1 as D (5 bases). This CDR3 is built from 13 residues. V was cut by 10 bases and J by 5 bases, with 17 bases left in between. Germline V CDR1 and CDR2: ENHRY, SYGVKD. This chain's CDR3 is CATVDSEGETQYF. Written as DNA, the CDR3 is TGTGCCACCGTTGACAGCGAAGGGGAGACCCAGTACTTC.

This clone was counted between two and nine times. CDR3 nucleotide sequence: TGTGCCAGCAGCTTACTGGAGGCGGGGGGGCCTGGGGAGACCCAGTACTTC. As protein: CASSLLEAGGPGETQYF. V gene TRBV7-7 combines with J gene TRBJ2-5, with 9 bases matching TRBD2. This CDR3 has 17 amino acids. V gave up 2 bases and J gave up 5 bases; unmatched junction bases: 12. CDR1 and CDR2 from the germline V gene are SSHAT and FNYEAQ (reference sequence).

CDR3: CASSLRGGTGELFF. The CDR3 region has the DNA TGTGCCAGCAGCCTCCGAGGAGGCACCGGGGAGCTGTTTTTT. The genes are TRBV5-6 and TRBJ2-2; D perhaps matches TRBD2 (5 bases). The germline gives CDR1 SGHDT, CDR2 YYEEEE. The CDR3 loop spans 14 amino acids. V lost 4 bases, J lost 4 bases, and 11 bases lay in between.

The V gene is TRBV11-3, the J gene TRBJ2-3, with TRBD1 matching over 7 bases. The CDR3 has 13 residues. CDR1 is SGHNT and CDR2 is YENEEA in the germline V gene. Trimming at V came to 4 bases and at J to 5 bases, leaving 3 bases not matched to a gene. The CDR3 bases are TGTGCCAGCAGCTCACACAGGGGAGATACGCAGTATTTT. Translating gives CASSSHRGDTQYF.

This clone has ten or more counts. This rearrangement joins TRBV7-2 to TRBJ2-1, with 13 bases that match TRBD2. Germline assignment: CDR1 SGHTA and CDR2 FQGNSA. J gave up 10 bases and V 2 bases, and 5 bases lay outside the gene matches. The CDR3 runs to 15 residues. The CDR3: CASSLWTSGSFEQFF. In nucleotides, the CDR3 is TGTGCCAGCAGCTTATGGACTAGCGGGAGTTTCGAGCAGTTCTTC.

This clone was picked up a small number of times. The chain combines TRBV6-6 with TRBJ2-2, with no clear D. CDR1 is MNHNY and CDR2 is SVGAGI in the germline V gene (reference sequence). The V and J ends lost 5 bases and 6 bases respectively, with 7 bases between them. This CDR3 region has 12 residues. CDR3 region: CASSLYPGELFF. The CDR3, as DNA: TGTGCCAGCAGTCTATATCCCGGGGAGCTGTTTTTT.

This chain joins TRBV5-6 and TRBJ1-2; no reliable D call. The CDR3 sequence is 15 residues long. Trimming took off 6 bases at V and 7 bases at J, with 22 bases between the two ends. Germline V gene lookup returns CDR1 SGHDT and CDR2 YYEEEE. CDR3 in DNA: TGTGCCAGCACCGAGACACCTAATCACCTTCGTGGCTACACCTTC. It specifies CASTETPNHLRGYTF.

The rearrangement uses TRBV7-9 and TRBJ1-2; D may be TRBD1 (5 bases). The CDR3 has 15 residues. The V end lost 1 base, the J end lost 4 bases, and 13 bases lay between the germline ends. Germline values: CDR1 SEHNR, CDR2 FQNEAQ (reference sequence). In DNA, the CDR3 is TGTGCCAGCAGCTTAGTAATGCAGGGTGGCTATGGCTACACCTTC. Translating gives CASSLVMQGGYGYTF.

This clone was recorded at least ten times. This chain links TRBV14 with TRBJ2-5; no firm D call. This CDR3 is 12 amino acids long. From germline, CDR1 is SGHDN and CDR2 FVKESK. Trimming took off 4 bases at V and 4 bases at J, with 7 bases between the two ends. CDR3 sequence reads: CASSRQIETQYF. The CDR3 region has the DNA TGTGCCAGCAGCCGGCAGATAGAGACCCAGTACTTC.

The chain combines TRBV2 with TRBJ2-1; TRBD2 matches 9 bases. V was pared by 6 bases and J by 10 bases, with 16 bases of the junction left unmatched. Germline CDR1 and CDR2: SNHLY and FYNNEI. This CDR3 has 16 amino acids. The CDR3 is CASRGRSGRSVKEQFF. The CDR3 coding sequence is TGTGCCAGCAGAGGCAGGAGCGGGAGGTCGGTAAAGGAGCAGTTCTTC.

This clone was found a few times. The CDR3 sequence is CASMDTTNYGYTF. CDR3 DNA: TGTGCCAGCATGGACACAACTAACTATGGCTACACCTTC. The chain has TRBV2 and TRBJ1-2; D is possibly TRBD1 (5 bases). Germline lookup yields CDR1 SNHLY and CDR2 FYNNEI. CDR3 length: 13 residues. V lost 7 bases and J lost 0, with 9 bases in between.

This clone was observed at least ten times. The chain carries TRBV29-1 and TRBJ1-4; D is ambiguous. V shed 7 bases and J shed 5 bases, with 11 bases lying between them. The CDR3 length is 12 residues. Germline V gene data show CDR1 as SQVTM and CDR2 as ANQGSEA. The CDR3 region is CSATPGNEKLFF. The CDR3 bases are TGCAGCGCAACGCCGGGGAATGAAAAACTGTTTTTT.

This clone has a handful of counts. V gene TRBV27 combines with J gene TRBJ2-1, with a weak D call TRBD2 (6 bases). V lost 0 bases and J 0 bases, leaving 9 bases between the germline ends. The CDR3 length is 16 residues. From germline, CDR1 is MNHEY and CDR2 SMNVEV (reference sequence). CDR3 amino acids: CASSLSFGSSYNEQFF. The CDR3 DNA reads as TGTGCCAGCAGTTTATCGTTCGGGAGCTCCTACAATGAGCAGTTCTTC.

A few counts support this clone. CDR3: CASSISPGGRNTGELFF. The CDR3 nucleotides read TGTGCCAGTAGTATTTCTCCAGGGGGCCGGAACACCGGGGAGCTGTTTTTT. This chain joins TRBV19 and TRBJ2-2; 8 nucleotides agree with TRBD1. CDR3 size: 17 residues. CDR1 is LNHDA, CDR2 SQIVND, per germline (reference sequence). The trim removed 3 bases at V and 1 base at J, leaving 7 bases unmatched.

This chain connects TRBV7-3 to TRBJ2-2; 7 positions agree with TRBD1. The CDR3 is 14 residues long. Trimming cost V 3 bases and J 6 bases; bases outside gene matches: 4. Germline CDR1 SGHTA, CDR2 FQGTGA. The CDR3 DNA follows: TGTGCCAGCAGCTTCGACAGGGTCTCCGGGGAGCTGTTTTTT. Amino acid sequence: CASSFDRVSGELFF.

Notes on this clone: The same CDR3 is also encoded by other DNA sequences in this sample. The rearrangement links TRBV28 to TRBJ2-1; TRBD1 agrees at 10 bases. V shed 5 bases and J 2 bases; nucleotides not matched to a gene: 6. The CDR3 is made up of 16 amino acids. Germline assignment: CDR1 MDHEN and CDR2 SYDVKM. The CDR3, as DNA: TGTGCCAGCAGTCAGAACGACAGGGGGCCCTACAATGAGCAGTTCTTC. Its translation is CASSQNDRGPYNEQFF.